This record concerns one TCR beta chain sequence. Antigen specificity is unknown. One base away lies a much larger clone, so this may be a sequencing read error. The data stem from a study of molecular identifiers for immune sequencing clone quantification. About the research overall: Four of five splits of RNA from roughly 20,000 or 100,000 naive CD8 cells were sequenced in replicates.

Points from the study as a whole: Barcode collisions between identical TCR molecules could shrink estimates of highly expanded clone sizes.

TCRdb processed the PCR reads anew with MiXCR; each CDR3 protein has one entry. The top ten clones hold approximately 0.76% of a sample with about half a million distinct CDR3 sequences, around 23% of them seen once. Germline V gene data show CDR1 as SGHDT and CDR2 as YYEEEE. The CDR3 is 17 amino acids. This receptor was obtained from a human donor in good health. Some libraries in this study had Jurkat cell RNA spiked in. Sequenced sample: naive CD8+ T cells from blood, with Jurkat cell RNA spiked in. Specified subset: FACS-sorted CD8+CD4-CCR7+CD45RA+ naive T cells. The chain employs TRBV5-6 and TRBJ2-6; D gene ambiguous. The CDR3 region is CASILGNSYSGANVLTF. CDR3 nucleotides: TGTGCCAGCATCTTGGGGAACAGCTACTCTGGGGCCAACGTCCTGACTTTC.